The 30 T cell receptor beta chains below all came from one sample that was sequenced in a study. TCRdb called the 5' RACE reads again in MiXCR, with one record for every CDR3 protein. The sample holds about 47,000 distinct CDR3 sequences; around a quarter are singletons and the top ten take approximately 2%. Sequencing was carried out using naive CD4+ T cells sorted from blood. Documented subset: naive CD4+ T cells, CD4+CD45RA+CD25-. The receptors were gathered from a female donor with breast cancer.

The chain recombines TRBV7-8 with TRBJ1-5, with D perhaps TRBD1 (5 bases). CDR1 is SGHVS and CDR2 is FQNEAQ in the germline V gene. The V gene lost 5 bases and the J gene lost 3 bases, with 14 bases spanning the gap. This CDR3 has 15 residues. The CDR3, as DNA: TGTGCCAGCAGCCCAACGACAGAGTACAATCAGCCCCAGCATTTT. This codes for CASSPTTEYNQPQHF.

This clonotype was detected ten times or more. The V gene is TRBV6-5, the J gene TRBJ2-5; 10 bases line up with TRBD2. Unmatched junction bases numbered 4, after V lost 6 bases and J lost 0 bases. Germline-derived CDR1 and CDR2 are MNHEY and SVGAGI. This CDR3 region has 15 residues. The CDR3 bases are TGTGCCAGCAGAGCAGGACTAGCGGACCAAGAGACCCAGTACTTC. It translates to CASRAGLADQETQYF.

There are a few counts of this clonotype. CDR3 nucleotide sequence: TGTGCCAGCAGGAATCCGGGAGCTAACTATGGCTACACCTTC. It specifies CASRNPGANYGYTF. V is TRBV6-5 and J is TRBJ1-2; D unclear. The CDR3 contains 14 residues. The V end was cut by 6 bases, the J end by 0 bases, with 11 bases between. Germline V lookup: CDR1 MNHEY, CDR2 SVGAGI.

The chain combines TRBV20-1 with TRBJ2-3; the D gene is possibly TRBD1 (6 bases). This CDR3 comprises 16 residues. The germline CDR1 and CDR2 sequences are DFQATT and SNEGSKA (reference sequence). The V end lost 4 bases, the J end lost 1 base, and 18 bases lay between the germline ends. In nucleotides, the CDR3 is TGCAGTGCTACATACCCGTCGACAGGCCGCACAGATACGCAGTATTTT. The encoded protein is CSATYPSTGRTDTQYF.

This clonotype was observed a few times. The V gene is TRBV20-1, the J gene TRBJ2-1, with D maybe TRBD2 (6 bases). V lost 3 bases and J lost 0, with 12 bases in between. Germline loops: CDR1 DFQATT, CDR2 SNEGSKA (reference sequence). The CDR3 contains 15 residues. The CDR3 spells CSASGSRGSYNEQFF. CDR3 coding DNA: TGCAGTGCTAGCGGGAGTAGAGGCTCCTACAATGAGCAGTTCTTC.

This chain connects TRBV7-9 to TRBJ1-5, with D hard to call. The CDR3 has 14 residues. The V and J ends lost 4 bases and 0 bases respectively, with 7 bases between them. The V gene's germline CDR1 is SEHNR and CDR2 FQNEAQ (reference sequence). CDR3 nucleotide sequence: TGTGCCAGCAGCTCCGCCCCTAGCAATCAGCCCCAGCATTTT. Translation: CASSSAPSNQPQHF. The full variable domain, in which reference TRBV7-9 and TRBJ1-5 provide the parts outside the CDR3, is DTGVSQNPRHKITKRGQNVTFRCDPISEHNRLYWYRQTLGQGPEFLTYFQNEAQLEKSRLLSDRFSAERPKGSFSTLEIQRTEQGDSAMYLCASSSAPSNQPQHFGDGTRLSIL.

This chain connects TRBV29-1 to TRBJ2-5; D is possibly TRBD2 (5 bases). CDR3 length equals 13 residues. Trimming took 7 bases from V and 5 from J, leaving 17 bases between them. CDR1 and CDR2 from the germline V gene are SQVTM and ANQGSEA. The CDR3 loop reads CSGRSGMDETQYF. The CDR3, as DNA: TGCAGCGGCCGTTCGGGAATGGATGAGACCCAGTACTTC.

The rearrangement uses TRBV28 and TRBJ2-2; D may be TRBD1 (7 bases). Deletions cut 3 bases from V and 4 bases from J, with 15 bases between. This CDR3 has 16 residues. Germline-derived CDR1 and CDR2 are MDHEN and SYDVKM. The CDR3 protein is CASSFGGGALTGELFF. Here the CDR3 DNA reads TGTGCCAGCAGTTTTGGAGGGGGCGCCCTCACCGGGGAGCTGTTTTTT.

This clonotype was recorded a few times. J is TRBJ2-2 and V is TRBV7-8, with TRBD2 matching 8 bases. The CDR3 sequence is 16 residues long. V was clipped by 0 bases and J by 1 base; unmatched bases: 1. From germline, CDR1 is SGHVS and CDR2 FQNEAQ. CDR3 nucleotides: TGTGCCAGCAGCTTAGCAACTAGCGGGAACACCGGGGAGCTGTTTTTT. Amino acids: CASSLATSGNTGELFF. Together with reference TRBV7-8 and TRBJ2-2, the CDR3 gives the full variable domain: GAGVSQSPRYKVAKRGQDVALRCDPISGHVSLFWYQQALGQGPEFLTYFQNEAQLDKSGLPSDRFFAERPEGSVSTLKIQRTQQEDSAVYLCASSLATSGNTGELFFGEGSRLTVL.

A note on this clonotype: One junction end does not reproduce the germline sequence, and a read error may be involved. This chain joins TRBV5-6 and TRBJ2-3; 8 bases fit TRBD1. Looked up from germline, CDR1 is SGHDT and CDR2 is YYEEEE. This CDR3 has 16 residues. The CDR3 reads CASGLTTGGIADTQYF. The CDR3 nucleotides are TGTGCCAGCGGCTTGACAACAGGGGGTATCGCAGATACGCAGTATTTT.

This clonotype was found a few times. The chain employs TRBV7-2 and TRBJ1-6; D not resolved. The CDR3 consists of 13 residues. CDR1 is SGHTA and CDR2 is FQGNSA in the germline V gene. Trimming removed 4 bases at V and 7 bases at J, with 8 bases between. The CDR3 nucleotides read TGTGCCAGCAGCTCTAACCCCAATTCACCCCTCCACTTT. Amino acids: CASSSNPNSPLHF.

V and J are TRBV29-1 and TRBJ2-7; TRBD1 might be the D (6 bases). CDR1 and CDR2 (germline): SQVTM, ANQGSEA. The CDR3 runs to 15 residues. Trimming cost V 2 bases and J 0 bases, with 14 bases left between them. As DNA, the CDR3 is TGCAGCGTTGAAAGGGACACCCCTAACTCCTACGAGCAGTACTTC. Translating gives CSVERDTPNSYEQYF.

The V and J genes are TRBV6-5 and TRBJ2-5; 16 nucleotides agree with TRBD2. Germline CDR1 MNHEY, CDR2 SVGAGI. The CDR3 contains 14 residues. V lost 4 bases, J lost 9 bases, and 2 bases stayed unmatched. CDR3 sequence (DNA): TGTGCCAGCAGTTCCGGGACTAGCGGGGGGGCCCAGTACTTC. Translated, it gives CASSSGTSGGAQYF.

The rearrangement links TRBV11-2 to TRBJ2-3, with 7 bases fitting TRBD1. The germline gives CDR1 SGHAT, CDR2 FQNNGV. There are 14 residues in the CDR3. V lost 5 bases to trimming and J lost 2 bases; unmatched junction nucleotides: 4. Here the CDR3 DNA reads TGTGCCAGCAGCGCAGGGGGTATCACAGATACGCAGTATTTT. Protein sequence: CASSAGGITDTQYF.

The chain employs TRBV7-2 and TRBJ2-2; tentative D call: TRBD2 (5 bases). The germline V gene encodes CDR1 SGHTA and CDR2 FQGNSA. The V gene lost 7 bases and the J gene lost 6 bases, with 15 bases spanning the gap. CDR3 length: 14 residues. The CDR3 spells CASNLEPEAGELFF. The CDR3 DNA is TGTGCCAGCAATCTCGAGCCGGAGGCCGGGGAGCTGTTTTTT.

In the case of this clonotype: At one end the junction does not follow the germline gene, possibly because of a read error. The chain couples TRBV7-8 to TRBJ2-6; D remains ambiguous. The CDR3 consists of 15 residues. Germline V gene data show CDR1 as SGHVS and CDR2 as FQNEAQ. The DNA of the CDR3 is TGTGCCGGCAGTCGCGGCCAATCTGGGGCCAACGTCCTGACTTTC. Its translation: CAGSRGQSGANVLTF. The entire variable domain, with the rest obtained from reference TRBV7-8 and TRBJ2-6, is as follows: GAGVSQSPRYKVAKRGQDVALRCDPISGHVSLFWYQQALGQGPEFLTYFQNEAQLDKSGLPSDRFFAERPEGSVSTLKIQRTQQEDSAVYLCAGSRGQSGANVLTFGAGSRLTVL.

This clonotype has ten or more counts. The CDR3: CSVEHRDTGHGYTF. In DNA form, the CDR3 reads TGCAGCGTGGAACATCGGGACACGGGACATGGCTACACCTTC. This rearrangement joins TRBV29-1 to TRBJ1-2; D is possibly TRBD1 (6 bases). The CDR3 is 14 residues long. Trimming shortened V by 6 bases and J by 6 bases, and 20 bases separated the two germline ends. Germline CDR1 is SQVTM and CDR2 is ANQGSEA.

In nucleotides, the CDR3 is TGTGCCAGCAGCGGTTTGAGCACAGATACGCAGTATTTT. It specifies CASSGLSTDTQYF. The chain uses TRBV9 and TRBJ2-3; no clear D gene. Per the germline V gene, CDR1 is SGDLS and CDR2 is YYNGEE. The CDR3 has 13 amino acids. V dropped 3 bases and J dropped 0 bases, with 5 bases sitting between them.

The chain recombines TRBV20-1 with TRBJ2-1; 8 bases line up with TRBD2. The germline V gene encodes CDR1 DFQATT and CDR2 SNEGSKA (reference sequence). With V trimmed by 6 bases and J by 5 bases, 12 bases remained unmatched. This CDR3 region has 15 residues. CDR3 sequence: CSASPLADSNNEQFF. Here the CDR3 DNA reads TGCAGTGCAAGCCCACTAGCGGACAGTAACAATGAGCAGTTCTTC.

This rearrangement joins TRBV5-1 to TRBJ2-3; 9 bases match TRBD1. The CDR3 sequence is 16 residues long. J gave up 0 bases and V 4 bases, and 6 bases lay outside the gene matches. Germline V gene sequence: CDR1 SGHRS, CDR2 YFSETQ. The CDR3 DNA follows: TGCGCCAGCAGCAAACAGGGGGCGCTCAGCACAGATACGCAGTATTTT. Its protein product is CASSKQGALSTDTQYF.

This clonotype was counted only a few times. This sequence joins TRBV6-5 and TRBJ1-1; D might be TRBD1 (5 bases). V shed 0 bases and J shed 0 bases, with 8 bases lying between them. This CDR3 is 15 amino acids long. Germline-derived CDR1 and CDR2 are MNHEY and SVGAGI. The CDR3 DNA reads TGTGCCAGCAGTTACTCGGCAGGGATGAACACTGAAGCTTTCTTT. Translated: CASSYSAGMNTEAFF.

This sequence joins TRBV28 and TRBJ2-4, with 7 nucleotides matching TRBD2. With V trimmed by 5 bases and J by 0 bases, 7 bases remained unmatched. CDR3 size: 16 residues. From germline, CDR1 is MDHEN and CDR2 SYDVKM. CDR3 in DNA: TGTGCCAGCAGTATCGGGACTACTGTAGCCAAAAACATTCAGTACTTC. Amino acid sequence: CASSIGTTVAKNIQYF.

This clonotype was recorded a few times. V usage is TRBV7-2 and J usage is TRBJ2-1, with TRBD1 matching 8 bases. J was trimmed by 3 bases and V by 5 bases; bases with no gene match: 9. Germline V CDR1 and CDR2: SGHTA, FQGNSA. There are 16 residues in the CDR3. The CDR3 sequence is CASSHRGVQSYNEQFF. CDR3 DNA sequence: TGTGCCAGCAGCCACAGGGGGGTACAGAGCTACAATGAGCAGTTCTTC.

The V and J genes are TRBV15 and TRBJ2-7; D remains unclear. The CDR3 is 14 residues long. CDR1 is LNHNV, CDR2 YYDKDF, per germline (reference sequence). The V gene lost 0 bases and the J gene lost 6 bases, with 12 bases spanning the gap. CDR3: CATSRDLRVFEQYF. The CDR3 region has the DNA TGTGCCACCAGCAGAGATCTACGGGTTTTCGAGCAGTACTTC.

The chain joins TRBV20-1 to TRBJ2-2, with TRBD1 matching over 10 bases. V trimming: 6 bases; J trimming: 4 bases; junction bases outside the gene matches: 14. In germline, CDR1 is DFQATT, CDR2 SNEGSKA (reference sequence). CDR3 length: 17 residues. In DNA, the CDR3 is TGCAGTGCCCAGAAACCCCCGGGACAGGGGAGCACCGGGGAGCTGTTTTTT. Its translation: CSAQKPPGQGSTGELFF.

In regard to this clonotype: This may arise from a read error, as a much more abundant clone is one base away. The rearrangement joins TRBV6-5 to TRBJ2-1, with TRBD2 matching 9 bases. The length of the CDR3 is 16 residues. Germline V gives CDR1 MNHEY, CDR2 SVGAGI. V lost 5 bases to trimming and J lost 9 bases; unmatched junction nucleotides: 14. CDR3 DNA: TGTGCCAGCAGTCACCCCTCGGCGGGAGGGCGCGGTGAGCAGTTCTTC. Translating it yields CASSHPSAGGRGEQFF.

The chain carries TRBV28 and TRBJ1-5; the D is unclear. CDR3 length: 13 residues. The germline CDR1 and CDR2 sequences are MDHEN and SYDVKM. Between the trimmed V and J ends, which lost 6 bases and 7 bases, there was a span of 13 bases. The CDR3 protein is CASSAVRQQPQHF. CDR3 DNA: TGTGCCAGCAGCGCTGTGCGCCAGCAGCCCCAGCATTTT.

As DNA, the CDR3 is TGTGCCAGCAGGGGACAGGGGGCCGGGGACACTGAAGCTTTCTTT. It encodes CASRGQGAGDTEAFF. V usage is TRBV6-5 and J usage is TRBJ1-1; 12 nucleotides align to TRBD1. CDR3 length equals 15 residues. V lost 6 bases and J lost 3; bases outside the gene matches: 5. The germline V gene has CDR1 MNHEY and CDR2 SVGAGI.

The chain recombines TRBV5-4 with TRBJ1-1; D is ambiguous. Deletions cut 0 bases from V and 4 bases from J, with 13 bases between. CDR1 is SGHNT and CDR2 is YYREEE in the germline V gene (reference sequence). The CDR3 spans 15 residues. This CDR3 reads CASSLDRGSTTEAFF. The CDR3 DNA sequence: TGTGCCAGCAGCTTGGATCGGGGTTCGACCACTGAAGCTTTCTTT.

This CDR3 is CASRPVGPDEQYF. The CDR3 bases are TGTGCCAGCAGGCCGGTGGGCCCGGACGAGCAGTACTTC. This chain uses TRBV6-2 or TRBV6-3 with TRBJ2-7; D is uncertain. The ends were cut back, 6 bases at V and 5 bases at J, with 14 bases in the middle. Germline loops: CDR1 MNHEY, CDR2 SVGEGT. This CDR3 has 13 residues.